This T cell receptor (beta chain) was sequenced in a study of T-cell reconstitution after alpha-beta-depleted transplantation in children. The study's findings and limits: Some patients showed high day-60 TCRbeta diversity, which derived from surviving recipient T cells and thymic progenitors. Newly made T cells mostly supplied T-cell counts and diversity one year after transplant. Expanded graft clones numbering several hundred reportedly gave rise to alpha-beta T cells about two months after transplant.

The TCRbeta library incorporated unique molecular identifiers. One entry per CDR3 protein results from TCRdb running MiXCR on the PCR reads. The table has 45,000 to 55,000 distinct CDR3 sequences, under 6.5% seen once; the top ten hold roughly 31%. The V gene lost 3 bases and the J gene lost 4 bases, with 16 bases spanning the gap. This CDR3 spans 16 amino acids. CDR1 and CDR2 (germline): SGHRS, YFSETQ. Comments on this clonotype: Its matching antigen is unknown.

The V call is TRBV5-1, the J call TRBJ1-4, with D uncertain. This TCR came from a female patient between 2 and 10 years old who had a stem cell transplant for aplastic anemia, so the T cells may come from the graft donor. The sequencing used PBMCs, mostly from graft donor cells, collected 60 days after TCRalphabeta/CD19-depleted stem cell transplant. CDR3 bases: TGCGCCAGCAGCTCCCAGCCAGCAGGCCTTAATGAAAAACTGTTTTTT. This gives the protein CASSSQPAGLNEKLFF.